Shown below are 13 T cell receptor beta chains from a single sample sequenced in a study of blood T cell repertoires in COVID-19. The method was immunoSEQ multiplex PCR; TCRdb's version includes in-frame clones alone and lacks a portion of them. The sample contains more than 85,000 clones, around 82% of which appear only once. Specimen: peripheral blood. These receptors were taken from a woman aged 45-59 years with acute or convalescent COVID-19.

The V call is TRBV27, the J call TRBJ1-2; no definite D call. The germline V gene has CDR1 MNHEY and CDR2 SMNVEV (reference sequence). The CDR3 contains 15 residues. The V and J ends lost 5 bases and 4 bases respectively, with 17 bases between them. This chain's CDR3 is CASSPGGKRAYGYTF. CDR3 in DNA: TGTGCCAGCAGTCCCGGCGGGAAAAGGGCCTATGGCTACACCTTC.

Comment on this clone: Without the conserved terminal phenylalanine or tryptophan, this CDR3 likely stems from a read error. No DNA is shown, since the ends of the CDR3 on it are uncertain; the CDR3 is the one TCRdb lists. This chain uses TRBV20-1 with TRBJ1-5; TRBD1 reflects the table's D call only, with no check against the DNA. Germline V gene lookup returns CDR1 DFQATT and CDR2 SNEGSKA (reference sequence). The CDR3 spans 8 residues, counting both ends. The CDR3 sequence: CSAREGPL.

The chain joins TRBV28 to TRBJ1-5; 7 positions agree with TRBD1. CDR1 is MDHEN and CDR2 is SYDVKM in the germline V gene. This CDR3 region has 16 residues. Germline trimming cut 3 bases from V and 2 bases from J; bases unmatched to any gene: 7. The CDR3 is CASSFYQGGGNQPQHF. CDR3 coding DNA: TGTGCCAGCAGTTTTTACCAGGGGGGTGGCAATCAGCCCCAGCATTTT.

The chain combines TRBV2 with TRBJ2-2; 8 bases are shared with TRBD1. The CDR3 runs 16 residues. The germline CDR1 and CDR2 sequences are SNHLY and FYNNEI. Germline trimming cut 5 bases from V and 0 bases from J; bases unmatched to any gene: 5. The CDR3 region is CASSQPGQANTGELFF. The CDR3 bases are TGTGCCAGCAGTCAACCGGGACAGGCGAACACCGGGGAGCTGTTTTTT. Using reference TRBV2 and TRBJ2-2 for the parts outside the CDR3, the full variable domain is EPEVTQTPSHQVTQMGQEVILRCVPISNHLYFYWYRQILGQKVEFLVSFYNNEISEKSEIFDDQFSVERPDGSNFTLKIRSTKLEDSAMYFCASSQPGQANTGELFFGEGSRLTVL.

V and J are TRBV19 and TRBJ1-1; 7 bases fit TRBD1. CDR3 length equals 13 residues. Germline CDR1 LNHDA, CDR2 SQIVND (reference sequence). J was trimmed by 8 bases and V by 6 bases; bases with no gene match: 9. This CDR3 reads CASRADGGGEAFF. For the CDR3, the DNA is TGTGCCAGTAGGGCAGACGGAGGGGGCGAAGCTTTCTTT.

The J gene is TRBJ1-1, the V gene TRBV28; D not certain. Germline V CDR1 and CDR2: MDHEN, SYDVKM. Trimming removed 5 bases at V and 11 bases at J, with 21 bases between. This CDR3 is 14 amino acids long. The CDR3 nucleotides are TGTGCCAGCAGTCCTTCGGGGATCATTTCGAAGGCTTTCTTT. Amino acid sequence: CASSPSGIISKAFF.

The chain is built from TRBV11-2 and TRBJ2-2; D gene unclear. Germline-derived CDR1 and CDR2 are SGHAT and FQNNGV. Between the trimmed V and J ends, which lost 5 bases and 9 bases, there was a span of 7 bases. This CDR3 is 11 amino acids long. The CDR3 reads CASSPHRELFF. In nucleotides, the CDR3 is TGTGCCAGCAGCCCACATCGGGAGCTGTTTTTT.

This chain connects TRBV19 to TRBJ2-7; 9 bases are shared with TRBD1. This CDR3 has 15 amino acids. V shed 10 bases, J shed 7 bases, and the junction held 17 bases outside the gene matches. CDR1 is LNHDA and CDR2 is SQIVND in the germline V gene (reference sequence). The CDR3 protein is CATLSSGTGMREQYF. CDR3 bases: TGTGCCACTCTAAGCTCCGGGACAGGGATGAGGGAGCAGTACTTC.

The count of this clone is one. The CDR3 DNA follows: TGTGCCAGCAGTCTAGGCTTGGGGGCCAACGTCCTGACTTTC. Its translation: CASSLGLGANVLTF. The genes are TRBV6-5 and TRBJ2-6; no clear D. CDR1 MNHEY and CDR2 SVGAGI come from the germline V gene. The CDR3 has 14 residues. V gave up 5 bases and J gave up 4 bases, with 9 bases separating them.

CDR3 sequence reads: CATSEAGGPSDTQYF. The CDR3 nucleotides are TGTGCCACCAGTGAGGCGGGGGGGCCTTCAGATACGCAGTATTTT. The V call is TRBV24-1, the J call TRBJ2-3, with TRBD2 identical over 9 bases. Trimming took 4 bases from V and 4 from J; bases not matched to a gene: 5. Germline CDR1 is KGHDR and CDR2 is SFDVKD. The length of the CDR3 is 15 residues.

This CDR3 reads CASSAESNTEAFF. CDR3 DNA sequence: TGTGCCAGCAGTGCGGAGTCGAACACTGAAGCTTTCTTT. The chain has TRBV6-4 and TRBJ1-1; D call uncertain. Germline V gives CDR1 MRHNA, CDR2 SNTAGT. This CDR3 contains 13 residues. Trimming stripped 4 bases from V and 1 base from J, with 7 bases between.

The rearrangement links TRBV6-5 to TRBJ1-1; D uncertain. Germline values: CDR1 MNHEY, CDR2 SVGAGI. This CDR3 comprises 13 residues. The ends were cut back, 8 bases at V and 6 bases at J, with 16 bases in the middle. This CDR3 is CASRLREGPEAFF. The CDR3, as DNA: TGTGCCAGCCGATTGAGGGAGGGCCCTGAAGCTTTCTTT.

Here the CDR3 reads CASGPTRGREENNEQFF. The CDR3 region has the DNA TGTGCTAGTGGTCCAACCCGTGGCAGGGAAGAAAACAATGAGCAGTTCTTC. This chain uses TRBV12-5 with TRBJ2-1; TRBD1 is a possible D gene (5 bases). The CDR3 loop spans 17 amino acids. The ends were cut back, 5 bases at V and 5 bases at J, with 22 bases in the middle. From germline, CDR1 is LGHNT and CDR2 FRNRAP.